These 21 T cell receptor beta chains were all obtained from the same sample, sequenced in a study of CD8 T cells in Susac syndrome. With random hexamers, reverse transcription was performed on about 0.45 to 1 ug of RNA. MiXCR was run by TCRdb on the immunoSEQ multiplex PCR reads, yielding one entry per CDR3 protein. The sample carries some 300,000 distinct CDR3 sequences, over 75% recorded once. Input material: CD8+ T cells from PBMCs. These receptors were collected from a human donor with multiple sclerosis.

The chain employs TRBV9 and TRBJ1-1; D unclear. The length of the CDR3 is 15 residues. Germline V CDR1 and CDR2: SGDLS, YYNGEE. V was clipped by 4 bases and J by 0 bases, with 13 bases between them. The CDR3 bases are TGTGCCAGCAGCCCGCGGGGTACCATGAACACTGAAGCTTTCTTT. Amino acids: CASSPRGTMNTEAFF.

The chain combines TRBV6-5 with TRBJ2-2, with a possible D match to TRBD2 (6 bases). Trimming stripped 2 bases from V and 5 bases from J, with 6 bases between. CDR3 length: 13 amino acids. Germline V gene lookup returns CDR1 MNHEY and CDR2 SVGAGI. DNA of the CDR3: TGTGCCAGCAGTTACGGGGGGACCGGGGAGCTGTTTTTT. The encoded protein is CASSYGGTGELFF.

CDR3 DNA: TGTGCCAGCAGCTCTGCTCCCCGACGGACAGATACGCAGTATTTT. This sequence encodes CASSSAPRRTDTQYF. The chain couples TRBV28 to TRBJ2-3, with no clear D. V shed 6 bases and J shed 3 bases, with 16 bases lying between them. The CDR3 covers 15 residues. Germline V gives CDR1 MDHEN, CDR2 SYDVKM. The full variable domain, rest sourced from reference TRBV28 and TRBJ2-3, is DVKVTQSSRYLVKRTGEKVFLECVQDMDHENMFWYRQDPGLGLRLIYFSYDVKMKEKGDIPEGYSVSREKKERFSLILESASTNQTSMYLCASSSAPRRTDTQYFGPGTRLTVL.

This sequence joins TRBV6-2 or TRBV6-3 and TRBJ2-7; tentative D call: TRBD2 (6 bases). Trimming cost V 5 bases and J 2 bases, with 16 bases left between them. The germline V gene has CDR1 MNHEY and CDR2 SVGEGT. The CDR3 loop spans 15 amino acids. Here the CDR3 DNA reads TGTGCCAGCAGTCTGATAGCGGAACAAACCTACGAGCAGTACTTC. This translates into CASSLIAEQTYEQYF.

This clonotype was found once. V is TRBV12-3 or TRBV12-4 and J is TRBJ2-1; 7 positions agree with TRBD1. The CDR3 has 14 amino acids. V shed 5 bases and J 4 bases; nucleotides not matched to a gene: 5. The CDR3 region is CASSPKTGYNEQFF. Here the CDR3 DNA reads TGTGCCAGCAGTCCCAAGACAGGGTACAATGAGCAGTTCTTC.

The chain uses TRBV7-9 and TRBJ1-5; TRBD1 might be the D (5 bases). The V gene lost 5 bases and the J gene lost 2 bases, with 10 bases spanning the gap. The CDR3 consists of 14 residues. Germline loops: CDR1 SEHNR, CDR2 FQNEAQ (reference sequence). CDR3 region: CASSPGLGNQPQHF. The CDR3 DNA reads TGTGCCAGCAGCCCGGGGCTGGGCAATCAGCCCCAGCATTTT.

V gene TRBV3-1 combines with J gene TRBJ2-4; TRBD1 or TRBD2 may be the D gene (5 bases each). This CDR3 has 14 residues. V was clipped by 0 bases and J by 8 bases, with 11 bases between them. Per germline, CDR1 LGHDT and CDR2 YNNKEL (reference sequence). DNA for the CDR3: TGTGCCAGCAGCCAAGAGGGGGTCCGGGACATTCAGTACTTC. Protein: CASSQEGVRDIQYF.

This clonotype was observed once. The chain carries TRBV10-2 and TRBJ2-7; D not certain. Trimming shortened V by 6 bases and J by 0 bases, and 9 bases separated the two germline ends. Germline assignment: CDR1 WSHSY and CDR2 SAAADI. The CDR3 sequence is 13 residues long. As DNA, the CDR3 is TGCGCCAGCAGGCGGAATCTCTCCTACGAGCAGTACTTC. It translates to CASRRNLSYEQYF.

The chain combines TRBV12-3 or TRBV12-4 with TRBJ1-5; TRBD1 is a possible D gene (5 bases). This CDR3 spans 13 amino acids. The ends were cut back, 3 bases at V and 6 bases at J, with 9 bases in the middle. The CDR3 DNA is TGTGCCAGCAGTTTTTATCAGGGTCAGCCCCAGCATTTT. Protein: CASSFYQGQPQHF.

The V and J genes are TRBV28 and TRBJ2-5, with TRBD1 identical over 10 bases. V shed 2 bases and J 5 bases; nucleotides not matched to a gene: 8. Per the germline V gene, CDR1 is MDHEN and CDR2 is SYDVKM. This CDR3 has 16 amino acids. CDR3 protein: CASSLPMGQGLETQYF. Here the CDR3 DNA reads TGTGCCAGCAGTTTACCGATGGGACAGGGGCTGGAGACCCAGTACTTC.

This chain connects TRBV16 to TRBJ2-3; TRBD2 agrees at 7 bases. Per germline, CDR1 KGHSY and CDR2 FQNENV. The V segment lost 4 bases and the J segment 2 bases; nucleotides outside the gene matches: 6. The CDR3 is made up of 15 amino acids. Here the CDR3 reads CASSPLAHNTDTQYF. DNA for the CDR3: TGTGCCAGCAGCCCACTAGCGCATAACACAGATACGCAGTATTTT.

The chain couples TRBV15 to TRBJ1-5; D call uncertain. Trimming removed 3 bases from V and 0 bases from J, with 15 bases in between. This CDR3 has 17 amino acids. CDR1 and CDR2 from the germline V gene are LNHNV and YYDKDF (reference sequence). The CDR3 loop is CATSSYLDRSSNQPQHF. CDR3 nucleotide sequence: TGTGCCACCAGCAGCTATCTTGACCGGAGTAGCAATCAGCCCCAGCATTTT.

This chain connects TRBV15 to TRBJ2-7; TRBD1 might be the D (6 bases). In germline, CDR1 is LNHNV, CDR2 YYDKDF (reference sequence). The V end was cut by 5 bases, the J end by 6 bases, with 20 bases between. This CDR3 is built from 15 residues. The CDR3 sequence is CATSGRGHQPSEQYF. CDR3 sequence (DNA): TGTGCCACCAGCGGACGGGGACATCAACCCTCCGAGCAGTACTTC.

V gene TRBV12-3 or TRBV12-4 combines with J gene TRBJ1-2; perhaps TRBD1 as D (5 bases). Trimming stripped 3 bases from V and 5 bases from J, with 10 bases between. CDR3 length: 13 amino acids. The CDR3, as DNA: TGTGCCAGCAGTTTGTGGGACCCATATGGCTACACCTTC. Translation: CASSLWDPYGYTF.

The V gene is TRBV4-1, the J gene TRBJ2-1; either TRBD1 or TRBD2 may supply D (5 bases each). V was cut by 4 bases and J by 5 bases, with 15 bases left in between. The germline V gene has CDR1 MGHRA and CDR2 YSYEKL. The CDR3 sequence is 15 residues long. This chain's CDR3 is CASSPGPSIHNEQFF. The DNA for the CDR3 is TGCGCCAGCAGCCCGGGGCCTAGCATCCACAATGAGCAGTTCTTC.

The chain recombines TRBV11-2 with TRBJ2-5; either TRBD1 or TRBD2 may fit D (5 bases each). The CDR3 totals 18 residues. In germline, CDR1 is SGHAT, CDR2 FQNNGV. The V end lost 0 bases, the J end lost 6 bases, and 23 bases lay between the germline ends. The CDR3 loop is CASSLEEPGTVRQKTQYF. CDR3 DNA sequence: TGTGCCAGCAGCTTAGAAGAACCCGGGACGGTGCGTCAAAAGACCCAGTACTTC.

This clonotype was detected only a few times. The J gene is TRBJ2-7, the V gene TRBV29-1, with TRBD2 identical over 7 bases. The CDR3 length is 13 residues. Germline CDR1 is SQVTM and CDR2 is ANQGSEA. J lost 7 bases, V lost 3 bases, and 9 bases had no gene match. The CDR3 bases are TGCAGCGTTGATTGGGCGGGAGCTGGTGAGCAGTACTTC. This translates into CSVDWAGAGEQYF.

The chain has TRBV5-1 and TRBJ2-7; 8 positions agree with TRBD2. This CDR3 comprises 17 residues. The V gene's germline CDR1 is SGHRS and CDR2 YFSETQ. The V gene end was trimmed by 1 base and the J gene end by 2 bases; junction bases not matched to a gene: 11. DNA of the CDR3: TGCGCCAGCAGCTTGAGAGGAGGCGGGAGGAAGACCTACGAGCAGTACTTC. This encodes CASSLRGGGRKTYEQYF. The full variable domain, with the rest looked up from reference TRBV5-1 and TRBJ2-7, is KAGVTQTPRYLIKTRGQQVTLSCSPISGHRSVSWYQQTPGQGLQFLFEYFSETQRNKGNFPGRFSGRQFSNSRSEMNVSTLELGDSALYLCASSLRGGGRKTYEQYFGPGTRLTVT.

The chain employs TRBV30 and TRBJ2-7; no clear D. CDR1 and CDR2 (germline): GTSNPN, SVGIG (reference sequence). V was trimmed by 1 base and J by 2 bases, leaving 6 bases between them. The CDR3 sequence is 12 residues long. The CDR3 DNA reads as TGTGCCTGGAGTGCTGGGACCTACGAGCAGTACTTC. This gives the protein CAWSAGTYEQYF. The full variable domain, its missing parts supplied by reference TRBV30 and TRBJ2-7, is SQTIHQWPATLVQPVGSPLSLECTVEGTSNPNLYWYRQAAGRGLQLLFYSVGIGQISSEVPQNLSASRPQDRQFILSSKKLLLSDSGFYLCAWSAGTYEQYFGPGTRLTVT.

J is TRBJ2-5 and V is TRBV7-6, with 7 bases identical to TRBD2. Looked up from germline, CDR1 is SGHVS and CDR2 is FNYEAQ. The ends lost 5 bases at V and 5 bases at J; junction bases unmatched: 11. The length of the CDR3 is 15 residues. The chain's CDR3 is CASSHGAGPGETQYF. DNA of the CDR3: TGTGCCAGCAGCCACGGAGCGGGACCCGGGGAGACCCAGTACTTC. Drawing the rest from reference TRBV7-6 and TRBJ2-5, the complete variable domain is GAGVSQSPRYKVTKRGQDVALRCDPISGHVSLYWYRQALGQGPEFLTYFNYEAQQDKSGLPNDRFSAERPEGSISTLTIQRTEQRDSAMYRCASSHGAGPGETQYFGPGTRLLVL.

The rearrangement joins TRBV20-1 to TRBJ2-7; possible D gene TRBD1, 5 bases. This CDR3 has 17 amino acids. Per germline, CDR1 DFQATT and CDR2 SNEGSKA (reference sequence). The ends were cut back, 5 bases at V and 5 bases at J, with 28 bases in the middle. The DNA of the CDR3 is TGCAGTGCTTGGGAACAGGTTCTCCGACCCACCACGAACGAGCAGTACTTC. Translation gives CSAWEQVLRPTTNEQYF.